This is a list of T cell receptor beta chains from one sample in a study of T cells in Graves' hyperthyroidism and ophthalmopathy. TCRdb re-called the multiplex PCR reads with MiXCR, one entry per CDR3 protein. The sample contains 690,000 or so distinct CDR3 sequences, around a sixth of which appear only once. Input material: blood. The receptors stem from a woman aged 45-60 years with Graves' hyperthyroidism that later progressed to Graves' ophthalmopathy. The CDR3 runs from the conserved cysteine through the conserved F or W. Fields, in order: D gene, J gene, V gene, clone size, CDR3 protein, CDR3 DNA. A D gene is named only where the DNA matches it firmly. Rows may omit the clone size; those that give it use once, few, many or a size class.

TRBD1,TRBJ1-2,TRBV12-3/TRBV12-4,few,CASSFTGQPYGYTF,TGTGCCAGCAGTTTTACGGGACAGCCCTATGGCTACACCTTC
-,TRBJ2-7,TRBV19,few,CASSIVAGTHEQYF,TGTGCCAGTAGTATAGTGGCAGGGACCCACGAGCAGTACTTC
-,TRBJ2-7,TRBV7-9,few,CASSSTNVEQYF,TGTGCCAGCAGCTCGACCAATGTCGAGCAGTACTTC
-,TRBJ2-1,TRBV12-3/TRBV12-4,many,CASSPPDPGTQALNEQFF,TGTGCCAGCAGCCCTCCTGATCCCGGGACCCAGGCCCTAAATGAGCAGTTCTTC
-,TRBJ2-2,TRBV2,many,CASSEGSGTGELFF,TGTGCCAGCAGTGAGGGTAGCGGCACCGGGGAGCTGTTTTTT
-,TRBJ1-1,TRBV18,many,CASSPGGTGTEAFF,TGTGCCAGCTCACCAGGGGGCACGGGGACTGAAGCTTTCTTT
TRBD1,TRBJ2-7,TRBV6-1,-,CASRAGTEGYEQYF,TGTGCCAGCAGAGCCGGGACAGAGGGTTACGAGCAGTACTTC
-,TRBJ1-6,TRBV12-3/TRBV12-4,many,CASRPVGRWNSPLHF,TGTGCCAGCAGGCCTGTGGGGCGGTGGAATTCACCCCTCCACTTT
TRBD2,TRBJ2-7,TRBV2,many,CASRFPSGGLPYEQYF,TGTGCCAGCAGATTTCCTAGCGGGGGGCTACCTTACGAGCAGTACTTC
TRBD1,TRBJ1-6,TRBV6-5,-,CASSYSTGASNSPLHF,TGTGCCAGCAGTTACTCGACAGGGGCCTCGAATTCACCCCTCCACTTT
-,TRBJ1-6,TRBV30,-,CAWSVTRVVGGVGSPLHF,TGTGCCTGGAGTGTAACGAGGGTTGTAGGGGGGGTAGGTTCACCCCTCCACTTT
-,TRBJ1-1,TRBV20-1,many,CSVNKNTEAFF,TGCAGTGTCAACAAGAACACTGAAGCTTTCTTT
-,TRBJ2-1,TRBV6-1,few,CASSEVGLAWVQFF,TGTGCCAGCAGTGAAGTGGGACTTGCCTGGGTGCAGTTCTTC
-,TRBJ1-2,TRBV19,-,CASSNPNISPYGYTF,TGTGCCAGTAGTAATCCGAACATTAGCCCGTATGGCTACACCTTC
-,TRBJ1-1,TRBV19,-,CASTYPGSTEAFF,TGTGCCAGTACCTACCCCGGGTCCACTGAAGCTTTCTTT
-,TRBJ2-2,TRBV27,-,CASSLIGRVGELFF,TGTGCCAGCAGTTTAATCGGACGAGTCGGGGAGCTGTTTTTT
TRBD1,TRBJ1-4,TRBV5-6,many,CASSLDTGGATNEKLFF,TGTGCCAGCAGCTTGGATACAGGGGGAGCAACTAATGAAAAACTGTTTTTT
TRBD2,TRBJ2-2,TRBV7-4,few,CASSHLAGVNTGELFF,TGTGCCAGCAGCCATCTAGCGGGGGTGAACACCGGGGAGCTGTTTTTT
-,TRBJ1-5,TRBV6-5,-,CASSYSPLTGDNQPQHF,TGTGCCAGCAGTTACTCTCCACTGACGGGCGACAATCAGCCCCAGCATTTT
-,TRBJ1-2,TRBV5-4,-,CASSFSGPVYTF,TGTGCCAGCAGTTTTTCCGGGCCCGTCTACACCTTC